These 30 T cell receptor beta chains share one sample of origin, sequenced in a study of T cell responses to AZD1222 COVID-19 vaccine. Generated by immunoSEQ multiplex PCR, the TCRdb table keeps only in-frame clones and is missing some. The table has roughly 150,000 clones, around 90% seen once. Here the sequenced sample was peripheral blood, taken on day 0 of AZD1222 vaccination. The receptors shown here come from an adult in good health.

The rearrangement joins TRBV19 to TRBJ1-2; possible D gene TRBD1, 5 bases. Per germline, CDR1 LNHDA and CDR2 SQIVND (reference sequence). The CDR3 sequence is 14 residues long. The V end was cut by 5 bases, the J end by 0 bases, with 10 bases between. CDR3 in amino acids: CASSPQGANYGYTF. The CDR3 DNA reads TGTGCCAGTAGTCCCCAGGGTGCTAACTATGGCTACACCTTC.

Written as DNA, the CDR3 is TGTGCCAGCAGCCAAGGGGCAAACACCATATATTTT. This encodes CASSQGANTIYF. The chain has TRBV3-1 (or the pseudogene TRBV3-2) and TRBJ1-3; no firm D call. The CDR3 sequence is 12 residues long. Germline-derived CDR1 and CDR2 are LGHDT and YNNKEL (reference sequence). Trimming shortened V by 1 base and J by 6 bases, and 4 bases separated the two germline ends.

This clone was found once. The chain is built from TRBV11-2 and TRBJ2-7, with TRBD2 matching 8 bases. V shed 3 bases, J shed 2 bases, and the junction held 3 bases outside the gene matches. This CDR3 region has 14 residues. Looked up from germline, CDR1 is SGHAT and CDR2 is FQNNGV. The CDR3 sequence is CASSLLAGTYEQYF. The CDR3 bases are TGTGCCAGCAGCTTGCTAGCGGGTACCTACGAGCAGTACTTC.

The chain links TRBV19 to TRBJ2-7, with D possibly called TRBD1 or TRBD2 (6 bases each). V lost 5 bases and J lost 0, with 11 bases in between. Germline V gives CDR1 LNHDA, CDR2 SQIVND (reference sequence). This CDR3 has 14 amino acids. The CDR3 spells CASSAGQSSYEQYF. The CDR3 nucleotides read TGTGCCAGTAGTGCGGGACAAAGCTCCTACGAGCAGTACTTC.

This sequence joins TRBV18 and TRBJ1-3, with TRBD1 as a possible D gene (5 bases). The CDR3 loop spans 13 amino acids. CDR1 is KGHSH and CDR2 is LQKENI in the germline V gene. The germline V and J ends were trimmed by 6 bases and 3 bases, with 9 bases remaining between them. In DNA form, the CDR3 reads TGTGCCAGCTCGGGGGTTTTTGGAAACACCATATATTTT. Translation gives CASSGVFGNTIYF.

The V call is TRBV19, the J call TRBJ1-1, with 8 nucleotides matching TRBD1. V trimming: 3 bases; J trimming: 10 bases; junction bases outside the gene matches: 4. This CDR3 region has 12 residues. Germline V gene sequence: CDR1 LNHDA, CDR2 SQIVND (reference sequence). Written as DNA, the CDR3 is TGTGCCAGTAGTATTGGACAGGGCATAGCTTTCTTT. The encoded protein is CASSIGQGIAFF.

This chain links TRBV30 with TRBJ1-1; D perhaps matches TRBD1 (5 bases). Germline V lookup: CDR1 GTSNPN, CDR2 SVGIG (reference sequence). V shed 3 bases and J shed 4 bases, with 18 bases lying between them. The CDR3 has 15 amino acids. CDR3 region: CAWSKALGAGTEAFF. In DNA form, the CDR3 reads TGTGCCTGGAGCAAAGCTCTCGGGGCGGGCACTGAAGCTTTCTTT.

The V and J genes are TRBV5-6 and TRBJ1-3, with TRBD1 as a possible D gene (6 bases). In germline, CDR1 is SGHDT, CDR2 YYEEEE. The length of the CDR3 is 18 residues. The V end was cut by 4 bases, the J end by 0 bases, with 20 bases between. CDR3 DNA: TGTGCCAGCAGCCCCCGACAGGTTCTACTATCCTCTGGAAACACCATATATTTT. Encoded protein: CASSPRQVLLSSGNTIYF.

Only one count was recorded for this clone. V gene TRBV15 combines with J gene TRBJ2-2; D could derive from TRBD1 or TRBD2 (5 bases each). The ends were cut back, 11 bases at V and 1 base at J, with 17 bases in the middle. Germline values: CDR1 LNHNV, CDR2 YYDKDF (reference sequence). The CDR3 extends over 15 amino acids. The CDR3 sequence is CAVDSGIGNTGELFF. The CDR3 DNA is TGTGCCGTCGACAGCGGAATCGGGAACACCGGGGAGCTGTTTTTT.

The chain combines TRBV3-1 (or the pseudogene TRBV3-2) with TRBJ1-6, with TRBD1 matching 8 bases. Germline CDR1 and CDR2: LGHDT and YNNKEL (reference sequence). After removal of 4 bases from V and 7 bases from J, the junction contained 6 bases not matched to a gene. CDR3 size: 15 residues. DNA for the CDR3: TGTGCCAGCAGCCCCTCGGACAGGGCGAATTCACCCCTCCACTTT. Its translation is CASSPSDRANSPLHF.

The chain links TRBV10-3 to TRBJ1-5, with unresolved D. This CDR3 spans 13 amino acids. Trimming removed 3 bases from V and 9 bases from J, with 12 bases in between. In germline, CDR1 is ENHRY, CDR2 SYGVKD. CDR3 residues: CAISDSPAGPQHF. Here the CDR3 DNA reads TGTGCCATCAGTGACTCCCCGGCGGGGCCCCAGCATTTT.

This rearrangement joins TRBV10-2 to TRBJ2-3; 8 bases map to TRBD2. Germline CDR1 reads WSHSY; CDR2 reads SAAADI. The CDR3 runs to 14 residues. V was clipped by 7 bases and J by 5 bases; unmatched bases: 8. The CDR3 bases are TGCGCCAGCAACCGGGGGGGGGCAGGAGATACGCAGTATTTT. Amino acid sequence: CASNRGGAGDTQYF.

The CDR3, as DNA: TGCGCCAGCAGCTTTAGGACTAGCGGGGGAGTCCAAGAGACCCAGTACTTC. Translating gives CASSFRTSGGVQETQYF. The V call is TRBV5-1, the J call TRBJ2-5; 13 nucleotides agree with TRBD2. Germline-derived CDR1 and CDR2 are SGHRS and YFSETQ. V shed 2 bases, J shed 1 base, and the junction held 5 bases outside the gene matches. This CDR3 has 17 amino acids.

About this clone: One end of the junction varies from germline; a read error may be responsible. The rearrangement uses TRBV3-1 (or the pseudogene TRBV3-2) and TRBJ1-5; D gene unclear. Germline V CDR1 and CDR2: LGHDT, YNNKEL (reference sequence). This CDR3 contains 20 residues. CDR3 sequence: CASRQDYVPDQTYSNQPQHF. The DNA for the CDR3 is TGTGCCAGCAGACAAGATTATGTGCCGGATCAAACTTATAGCAATCAGCCCCAGCATTTT.

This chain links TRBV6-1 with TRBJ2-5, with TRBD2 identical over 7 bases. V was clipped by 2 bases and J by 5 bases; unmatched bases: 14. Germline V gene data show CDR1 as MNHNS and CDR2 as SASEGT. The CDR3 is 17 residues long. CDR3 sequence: CASSESGMGRRWETQYF. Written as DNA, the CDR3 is TGTGCCAGCAGTGAAAGCGGGATGGGGAGGCGCTGGGAGACCCAGTACTTC.

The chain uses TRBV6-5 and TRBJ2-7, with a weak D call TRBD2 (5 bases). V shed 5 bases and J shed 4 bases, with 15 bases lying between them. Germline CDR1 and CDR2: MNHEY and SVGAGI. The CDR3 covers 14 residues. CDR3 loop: CASSPQADLYEQYF. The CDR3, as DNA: TGTGCCAGCAGTCCACAAGCGGACTTATACGAGCAGTACTTC.

The CDR3 loop reads CASSTTSGAIDEQFF. In DNA form, the CDR3 reads TGTGCCAGCAGCACGACTAGCGGGGCCATTGATGAGCAGTTCTTC. This sequence joins TRBV7-9 and TRBJ2-1, with 11 bases fitting TRBD2. Losses at the gene ends were 5 bases for V and 8 bases for J; bases not matched to a gene: 8. CDR1 SEHNR and CDR2 FQNEAQ come from the germline V gene (reference sequence). The CDR3 extends over 15 amino acids.

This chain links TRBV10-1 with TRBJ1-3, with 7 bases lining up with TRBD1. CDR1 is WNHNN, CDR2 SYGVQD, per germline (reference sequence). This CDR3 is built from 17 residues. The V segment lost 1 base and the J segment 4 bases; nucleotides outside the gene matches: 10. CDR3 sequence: CASSELAGQVRGNTIYF. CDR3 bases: TGCGCCAGCAGTGAGTTAGCTGGACAGGTGAGAGGAAACACCATATATTTT.

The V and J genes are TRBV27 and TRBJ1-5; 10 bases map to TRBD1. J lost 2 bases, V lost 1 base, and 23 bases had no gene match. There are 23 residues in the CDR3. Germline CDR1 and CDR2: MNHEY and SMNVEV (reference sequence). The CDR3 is CASSLFRFLGDRGWLCGNQPQHF. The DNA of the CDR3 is TGTGCCAGCAGTTTATTTCGTTTCCTTGGGGACAGGGGATGGTTATGCGGCAATCAGCCCCAGCATTTT.

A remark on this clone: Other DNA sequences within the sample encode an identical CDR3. CDR3 sequence reads: CASSQEGASYNEQFF. As DNA, the CDR3 is TGCGCCAGCAGCCAAGAGGGGGCAAGCTACAATGAGCAGTTCTTC. J is TRBJ2-1 and V is TRBV4-3; TRBD1 might be the D (6 bases). The CDR3 runs 15 residues. The V end was cut by 0 bases, the J end by 3 bases, with 9 bases between. Germline lookup yields CDR1 LGHNA and CDR2 YSLEER.

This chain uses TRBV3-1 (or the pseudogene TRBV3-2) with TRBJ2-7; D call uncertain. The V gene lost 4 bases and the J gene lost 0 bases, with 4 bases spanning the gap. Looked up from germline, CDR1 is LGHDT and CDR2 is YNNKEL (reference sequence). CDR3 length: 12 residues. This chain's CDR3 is CASSPSSYEQYF. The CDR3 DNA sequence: TGTGCCAGCAGCCCGAGCTCCTACGAGCAGTACTTC.

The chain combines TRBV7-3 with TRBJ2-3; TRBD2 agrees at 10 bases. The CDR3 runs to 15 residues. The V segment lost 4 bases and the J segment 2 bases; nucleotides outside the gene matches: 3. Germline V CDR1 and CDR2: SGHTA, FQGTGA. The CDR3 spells CASSSGLAVTDTQYF. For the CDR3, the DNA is TGTGCCAGCAGCTCCGGACTAGCGGTCACAGATACGCAGTATTTT.

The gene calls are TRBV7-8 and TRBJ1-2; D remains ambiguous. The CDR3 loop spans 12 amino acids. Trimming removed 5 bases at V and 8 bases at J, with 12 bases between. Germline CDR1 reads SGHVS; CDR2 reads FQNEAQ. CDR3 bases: TGTGCCAGCAGCCTAGGGTACGGCGGCTACACCTTC. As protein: CASSLGYGGYTF.

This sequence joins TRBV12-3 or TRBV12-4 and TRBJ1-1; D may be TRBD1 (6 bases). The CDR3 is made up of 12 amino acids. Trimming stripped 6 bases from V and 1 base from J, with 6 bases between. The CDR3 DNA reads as TGTGCCAGCAGGACAGGGAACACTGAAGCTTTCTTT. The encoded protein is CASRTGNTEAFF.

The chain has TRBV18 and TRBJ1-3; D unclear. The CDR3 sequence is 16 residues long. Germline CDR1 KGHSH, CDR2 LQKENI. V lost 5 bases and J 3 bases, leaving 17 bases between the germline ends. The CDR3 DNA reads TGTGCCAGCTCAGGCATACAACGGCTGGGTGGAAACACCATATATTTT. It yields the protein CASSGIQRLGGNTIYF. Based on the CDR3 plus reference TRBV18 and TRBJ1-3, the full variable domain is NAGVMQNPRHLVRRRGQEARLRCSPMKGHSHVYWYRQLPEEGLKFMVYLQKENIIDESGMPKERFSAEFPKEGPSILRIQQVVRGDSAAYFCASSGIQRLGGNTIYFGEGSWLTVV.

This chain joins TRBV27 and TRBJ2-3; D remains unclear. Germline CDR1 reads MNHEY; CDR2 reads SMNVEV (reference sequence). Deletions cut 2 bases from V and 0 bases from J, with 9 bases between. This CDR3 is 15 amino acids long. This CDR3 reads CASSLLPPSTDTQYF. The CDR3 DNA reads TGTGCCAGCAGTTTACTGCCCCCGAGCACAGATACGCAGTATTTT.

The CDR3 sequence is CASSIMATGELFF. CDR3 nucleotides: TGTGCCAGTAGTATAATGGCGACCGGGGAGCTGTTTTTT. The chain is built from TRBV19 and TRBJ2-2; D not resolved. Germline assignment: CDR1 LNHDA and CDR2 SQIVND (reference sequence). The CDR3 has 13 amino acids. The V and J ends lost 2 bases and 5 bases respectively, with 6 bases between them.

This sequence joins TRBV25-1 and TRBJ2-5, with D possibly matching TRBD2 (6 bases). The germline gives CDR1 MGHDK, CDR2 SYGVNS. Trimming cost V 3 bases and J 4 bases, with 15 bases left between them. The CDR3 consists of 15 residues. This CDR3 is CASSEEGRLGETQYF. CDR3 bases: TGTGCCAGCAGTGAGGAGGGCCGATTAGGAGAGACCCAGTACTTC.

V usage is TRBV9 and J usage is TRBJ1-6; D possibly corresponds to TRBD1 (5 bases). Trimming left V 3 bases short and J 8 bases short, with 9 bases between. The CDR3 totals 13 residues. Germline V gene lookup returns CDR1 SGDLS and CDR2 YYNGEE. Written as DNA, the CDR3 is TGTGCCAGCAGCGCGGGGGTAGATTCACCCCTCCACTTT. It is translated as CASSAGVDSPLHF.

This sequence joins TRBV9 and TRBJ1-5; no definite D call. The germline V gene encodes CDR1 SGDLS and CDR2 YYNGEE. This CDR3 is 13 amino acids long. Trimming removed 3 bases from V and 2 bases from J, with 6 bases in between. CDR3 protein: CASSAHGNQPQHF. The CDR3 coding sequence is TGTGCCAGCAGCGCCCATGGCAATCAGCCCCAGCATTTT.